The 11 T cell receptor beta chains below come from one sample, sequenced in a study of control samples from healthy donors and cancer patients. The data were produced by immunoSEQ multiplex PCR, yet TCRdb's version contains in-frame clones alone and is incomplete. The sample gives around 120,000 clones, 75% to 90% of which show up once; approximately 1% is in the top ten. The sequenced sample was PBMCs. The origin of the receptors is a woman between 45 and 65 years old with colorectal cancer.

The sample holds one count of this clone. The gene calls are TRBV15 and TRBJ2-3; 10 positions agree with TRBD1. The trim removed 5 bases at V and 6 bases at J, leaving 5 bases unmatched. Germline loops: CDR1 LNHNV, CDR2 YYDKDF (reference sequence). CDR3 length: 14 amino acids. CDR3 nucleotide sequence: TGTGCCACCAGCGGGACAGGGGTATTGGATACGCAGTATTTT. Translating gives CATSGTGVLDTQYF.

This CDR3 reads CASNRQGAYNEQFF. CDR3 bases: TGTGCCAGCAACCGACAGGGGGCGTACAATGAGCAGTTCTTC. The rearrangement links TRBV6-5 to TRBJ2-1; TRBD1 matches 10 bases. CDR3 length: 14 amino acids. Germline V gives CDR1 MNHEY, CDR2 SVGAGI. J lost 4 bases, V lost 7 bases, and 4 bases had no gene match.

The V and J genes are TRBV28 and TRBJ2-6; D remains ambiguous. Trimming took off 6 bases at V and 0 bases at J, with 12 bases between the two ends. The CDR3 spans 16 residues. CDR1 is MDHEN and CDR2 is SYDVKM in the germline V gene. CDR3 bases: TGTGCCAGCAGCGTGGAATTACCCTCTGGGGCCAACGTCCTGACTTTC. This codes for CASSVELPSGANVLTF.

This chain's CDR3 is CASSLPRAGGSQETQYF. The CDR3 nucleotides read TGTGCCAGCAGCCTCCCCAGAGCGGGAGGCTCCCAAGAGACCCAGTACTTC. This chain uses TRBV3-1 (or the pseudogene TRBV3-2) with TRBJ2-5, with 9 bases fitting TRBD2. This CDR3 is 17 amino acids long. CDR1 and CDR2 from the germline V gene are LGHDT and YNNKEL (reference sequence). J gave up 1 base and V 4 bases, and 10 bases lay outside the gene matches.

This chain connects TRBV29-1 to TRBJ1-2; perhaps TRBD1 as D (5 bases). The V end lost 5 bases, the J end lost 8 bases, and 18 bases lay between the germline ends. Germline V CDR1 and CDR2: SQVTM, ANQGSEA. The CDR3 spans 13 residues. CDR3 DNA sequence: TGCAGCGTTCATCGTGGGGACTTCGGGGGCTACACCTTC. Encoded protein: CSVHRGDFGGYTF.

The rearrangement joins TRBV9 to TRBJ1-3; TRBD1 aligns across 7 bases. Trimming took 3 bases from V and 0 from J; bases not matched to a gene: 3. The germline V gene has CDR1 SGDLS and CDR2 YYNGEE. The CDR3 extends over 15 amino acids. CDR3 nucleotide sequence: TGTGCCAGCAGCGCACAGGGGAACTCTGGAAACACCATATATTTT. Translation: CASSAQGNSGNTIYF.

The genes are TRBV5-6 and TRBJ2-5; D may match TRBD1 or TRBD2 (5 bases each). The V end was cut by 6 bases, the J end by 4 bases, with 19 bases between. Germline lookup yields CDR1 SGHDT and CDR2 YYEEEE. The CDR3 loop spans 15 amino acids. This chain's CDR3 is CASKTRGRAGETQYF. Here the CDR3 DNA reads TGTGCCAGCAAAACCCGGGGCAGGGCGGGAGAGACCCAGTACTTC. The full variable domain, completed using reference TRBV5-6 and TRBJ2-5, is DAGVTQSPTHLIKTRGQQVTLRCSPKSGHDTVSWYQQALGQGPQFIFQYYEEEERQRGNFPDRFSGHQFPNYSSELNVNALLLGDSALYLCASKTRGRAGETQYFGPGTRLLVL.

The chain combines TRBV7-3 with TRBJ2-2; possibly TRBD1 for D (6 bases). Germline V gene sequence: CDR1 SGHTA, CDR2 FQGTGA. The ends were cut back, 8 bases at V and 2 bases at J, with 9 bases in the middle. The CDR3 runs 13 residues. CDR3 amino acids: CASARGNTGELFF. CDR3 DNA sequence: TGTGCCAGCGCCAGGGGAAACACCGGGGAGCTGTTTTTT.

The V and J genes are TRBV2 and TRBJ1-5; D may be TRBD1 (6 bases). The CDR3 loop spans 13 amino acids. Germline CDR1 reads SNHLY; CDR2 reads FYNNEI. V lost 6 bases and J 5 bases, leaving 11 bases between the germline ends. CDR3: CASRGGQYQPQHF. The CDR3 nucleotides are TGTGCCAGCAGGGGCGGACAGTATCAGCCCCAGCATTTT. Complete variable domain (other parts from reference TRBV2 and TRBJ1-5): EPEVTQTPSHQVTQMGQEVILRCVPISNHLYFYWYRQILGQKVEFLVSFYNNEISEKSEIFDDQFSVERPDGSNFTLKIRSTKLEDSAMYFCASRGGQYQPQHFGDGTRLSIL.

CDR3: CASSQDLYNEQFF. The DNA for the CDR3 is TGTGCCAGCAGCCAAGATCTGTACAATGAGCAGTTCTTC. The chain joins TRBV14 to TRBJ2-1; no reliable D call. Trimming took 0 bases from V and 4 from J, leaving 4 bases between them. In germline, CDR1 is SGHDN, CDR2 FVKESK. The CDR3 totals 13 residues.

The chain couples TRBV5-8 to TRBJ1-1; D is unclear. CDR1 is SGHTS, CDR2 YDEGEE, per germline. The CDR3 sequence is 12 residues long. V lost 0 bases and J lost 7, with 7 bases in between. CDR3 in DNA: TGTGCCAGCAGCTTGGTGCAGGTTGAAGCTTTCTTT. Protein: CASSLVQVEAFF. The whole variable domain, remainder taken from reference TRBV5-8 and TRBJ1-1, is EAGVTQSPTHLIKTRGQQATLRCSPISGHTSVYWYQQALGLGLQFLLWYDEGEERNRGNFPPRFSGRQFPNYSSELNVNALELEDSALYLCASSLVQVEAFFGQGTRLTVV.